This T cell receptor (beta chain) was retrieved from a study of blood T cell repertoires in COVID-19. Study at large: Acute and convalescent COVID-19 specimens originated in the United States, Italy and Spain.

Using immunoSEQ multiplex PCR, the repertoire was profiled, and TCRdb retains in-frame clones only, with some absent. The sample yields about 210,000 clones, around nine tenths seen once. The table lists this clone with a count of one. Trimming took 0 bases from V and 4 from J, leaving 4 bases between them. This CDR3 has 14 amino acids. Germline CDR1 reads MGHRA; CDR2 reads YSYEKL. The sample consisted of peripheral blood. The V call is TRBV4-1, the J call TRBJ2-6; no clear D gene. This receptor was obtained from a man aged 40-50 years with acute or convalescent COVID-19. CDR3 in DNA: TGCGCCAGCAGCCAAGAGGCCGGGGCCAACGTCCTGACTTTC. This translates into CASSQEAGANVLTF.